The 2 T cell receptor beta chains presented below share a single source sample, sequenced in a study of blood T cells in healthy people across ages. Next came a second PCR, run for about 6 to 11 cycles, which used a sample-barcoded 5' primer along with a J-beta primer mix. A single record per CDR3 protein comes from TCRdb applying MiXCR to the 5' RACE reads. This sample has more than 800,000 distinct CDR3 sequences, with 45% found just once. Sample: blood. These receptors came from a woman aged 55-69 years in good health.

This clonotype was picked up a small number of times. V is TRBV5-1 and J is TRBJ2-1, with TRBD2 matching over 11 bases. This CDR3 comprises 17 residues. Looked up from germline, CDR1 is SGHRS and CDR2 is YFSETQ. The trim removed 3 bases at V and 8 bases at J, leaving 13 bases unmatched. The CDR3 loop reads CASSSVVAGGPWDEQFF. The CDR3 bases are TGCGCCAGCAGCTCGGTCGTAGCGGGAGGGCCTTGGGATGAGCAGTTCTTC.

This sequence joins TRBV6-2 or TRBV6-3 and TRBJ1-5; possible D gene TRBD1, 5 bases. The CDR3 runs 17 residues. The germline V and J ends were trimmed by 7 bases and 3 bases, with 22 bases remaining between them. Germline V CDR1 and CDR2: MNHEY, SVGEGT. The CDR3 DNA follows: TGTGCCAGCATTCTTTTTGGGTTGACAGAACCCAATCAGCCCCAGCATTTT. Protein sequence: CASILFGLTEPNQPQHF.